The 8 T cell receptor beta chains below were found in one sample sequenced in a study of graft-versus-host responses after intestinal transplantation. Method: immunoSEQ multiplex PCR; TCRdb's copy keeps in-frame clones and lacks some. This table has 35,000 to 50,000 clones, just under 95% appearing once. Here the sequenced sample was PBMCs, taken 335 days after intestinal transplant. The receptors were sampled from a human patient who received an intestinal transplant, so some T cells may come from the graft donor.

This chain links TRBV2 with TRBJ2-5; 11 nucleotides align to TRBD2. The CDR3 is made up of 15 amino acids. With V trimmed by 7 bases and J by 5 bases, 9 bases remained unmatched. From germline, CDR1 is SNHLY and CDR2 FYNNEI. The CDR3 nucleotides read TGTGCCAGCACCATAGCGGGGGGGCCCGGGGAGACCCAGTACTTC. Its translation is CASTIAGGPGETQYF.

Notes on this clone: One end of the junction varies from germline; a read error may be responsible. J is TRBJ1-4 and V is TRBV4-1, with 7 nucleotides matching TRBD1. The CDR3 spans 19 residues. Germline V gene sequence: CDR1 MGHRA, CDR2 YSYEKL. The CDR3 region is CASSHIYGRGGPTNENLFF. In DNA form, the CDR3 reads TGCGCCAGCAGCCACATCTACGGCAGGGGGGGGCCAACTAATGAAAATCTGTTTTTT.

The chain employs TRBV5-6 and TRBJ1-2, with 7 bases lining up with TRBD1. The V segment lost 4 bases and the J segment 2 bases; nucleotides outside the gene matches: 5. The CDR3 extends over 14 amino acids. Germline V lookup: CDR1 SGHDT, CDR2 YYEEEE. Here the CDR3 reads CASSTPQGNYGYTF. CDR3 sequence (DNA): TGTGCCAGCAGCACGCCACAGGGGAACTATGGCTACACCTTC.

The rearrangement links TRBV2 to TRBJ1-6, with D possibly matching TRBD1 (5 bases). This CDR3 has 15 residues. Germline V gives CDR1 SNHLY, CDR2 FYNNEI. The V end lost 7 bases, the J end lost 5 bases, and 15 bases lay between the germline ends. Here the CDR3 reads CASKLEGTNNSPLHF. CDR3 DNA sequence: TGTGCCAGCAAACTGGAGGGGACGAATAATTCACCCCTCCACTTT. The variable domain in full, with the rest retrieved from reference TRBV2 and TRBJ1-6, is EPEVTQTPSHQVTQMGQEVILRCVPISNHLYFYWYRQILGQKVEFLVSFYNNEISEKSEIFDDQFSVERPDGSNFTLKIRSTKLEDSAMYFCASKLEGTNNSPLHFGNGTRLTVT.

This clone was observed a single time. The chain combines TRBV6-1 with TRBJ2-5; D assignment may be TRBD1 or TRBD2 (5 bases each). Trimming removed 8 bases from V and 5 bases from J, with 18 bases in between. Germline-derived CDR1 and CDR2 are MNHNS and SASEGT. The CDR3 totals 14 residues. The CDR3 sequence is CASHPLRWGETQYF. CDR3 DNA: TGTGCCAGCCACCCCCTTAGGTGGGGGGAGACCCAGTACTTC.

The sample holds one count of this clone. V gene TRBV18 combines with J gene TRBJ1-6; D remains unclear. V shed 6 bases and J shed 1 base, with 13 bases lying between them. This CDR3 is built from 16 residues. CDR1 and CDR2 from the germline V gene are KGHSH and LQKENI. The CDR3 protein is CASSPILGSYNSPLHF. The CDR3 DNA sequence: TGTGCCAGCTCGCCGATACTTGGATCCTATAATTCACCCCTCCACTTT.

The V and J genes are TRBV21-1 and TRBJ2-7; TRBD2 is taken as the D call from the table, unchecked against the DNA. TRBV21-1 is an annotated pseudogene. The CDR3 is 15 residues long. CDR3 nucleotide sequence: TGTGCCAGCAGCCCCCCGGGGAGGGGGGGTCACGAGCAGTACTTC. Translated, it gives CASSPPGRGGHEQYF.

The V call is TRBV27, the J call TRBJ2-7; D possibly uses TRBD1 or TRBD2 (5 bases each). V lost 6 bases and J 1 base, leaving 25 bases between the germline ends. The CDR3 has 18 amino acids. In germline, CDR1 is MNHEY, CDR2 SMNVEV (reference sequence). The CDR3, as DNA: TGTGCCAGCAGCCCCGATTCCAGTCCGGGGCGTTTATCCTACGAGCAGTACTTC. Translation gives CASSPDSSPGRLSYEQYF.